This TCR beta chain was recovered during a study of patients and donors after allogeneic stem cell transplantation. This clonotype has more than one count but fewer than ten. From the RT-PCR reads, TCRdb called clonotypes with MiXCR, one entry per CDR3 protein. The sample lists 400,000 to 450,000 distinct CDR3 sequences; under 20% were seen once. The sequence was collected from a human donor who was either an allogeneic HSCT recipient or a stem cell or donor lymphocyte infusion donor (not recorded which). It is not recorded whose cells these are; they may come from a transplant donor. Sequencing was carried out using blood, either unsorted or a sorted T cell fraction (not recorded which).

The CDR3 reads CASSARQASYEQYF. The CDR3 nucleotides are TGCGCCAGCAGTGCAAGGCAGGCATCCTACGAGCAGTACTTC. The rearrangement uses TRBV5-1 and TRBJ2-7; D gene uncertain. The V end was cut by 5 bases, the J end by 1 base, with 13 bases between. The CDR3 contains 14 residues. Germline values: CDR1 SGHRS, CDR2 YFSETQ.